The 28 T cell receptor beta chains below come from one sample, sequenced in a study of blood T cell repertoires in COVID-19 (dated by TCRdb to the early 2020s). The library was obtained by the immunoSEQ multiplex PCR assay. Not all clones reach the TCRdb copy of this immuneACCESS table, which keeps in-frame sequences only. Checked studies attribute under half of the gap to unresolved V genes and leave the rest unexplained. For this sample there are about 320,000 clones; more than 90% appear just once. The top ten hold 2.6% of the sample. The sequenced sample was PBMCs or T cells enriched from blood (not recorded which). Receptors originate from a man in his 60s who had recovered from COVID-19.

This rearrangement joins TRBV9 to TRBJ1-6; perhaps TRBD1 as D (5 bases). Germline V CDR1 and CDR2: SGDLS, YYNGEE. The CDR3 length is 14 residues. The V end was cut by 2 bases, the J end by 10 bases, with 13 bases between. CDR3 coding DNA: TGTGCCAGCAGCGTCTCAGGGTCTGAATCACCCCTCCACTTT. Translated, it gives CASSVSGSESPLHF.

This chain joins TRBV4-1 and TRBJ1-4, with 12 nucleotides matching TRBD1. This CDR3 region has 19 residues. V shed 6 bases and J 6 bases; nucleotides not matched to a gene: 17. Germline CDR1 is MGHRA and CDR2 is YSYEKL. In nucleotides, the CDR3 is TGCGCCAGCAGATGTACCCACGGGACAGGGGGCGGTTATCATGAAAAACTGTTTTTT. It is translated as CASRCTHGTGGGYHEKLFF.

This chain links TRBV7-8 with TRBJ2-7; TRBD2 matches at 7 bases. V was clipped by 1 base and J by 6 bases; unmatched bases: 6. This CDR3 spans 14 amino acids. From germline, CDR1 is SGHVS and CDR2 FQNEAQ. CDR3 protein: CASSLGGSLLEQYF. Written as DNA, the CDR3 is TGTGCCAGCAGCTTAGGCGGGAGCCTCCTCGAGCAGTACTTC. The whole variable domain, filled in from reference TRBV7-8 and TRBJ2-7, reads GAGVSQSPRYKVAKRGQDVALRCDPISGHVSLFWYQQALGQGPEFLTYFQNEAQLDKSGLPSDRFFAERPEGSVSTLKIQRTQQEDSAVYLCASSLGGSLLEQYFGPGTRLTVT.

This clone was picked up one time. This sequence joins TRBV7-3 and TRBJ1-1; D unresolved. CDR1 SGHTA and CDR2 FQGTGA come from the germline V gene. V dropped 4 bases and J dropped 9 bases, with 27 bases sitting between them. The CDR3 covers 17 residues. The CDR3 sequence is CASSSLPGPGRPLKAFF. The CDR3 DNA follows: TGTGCCAGCAGCTCCCTCCCCGGACCGGGAAGGCCACTGAAAGCTTTCTTT. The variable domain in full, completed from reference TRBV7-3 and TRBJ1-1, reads GAGVSQTPSNKVTEKGKYVELRCDPISGHTALYWYRQSLGQGPEFLIYFQGTGAADDSGLPNDRFFAVRPEGSVSTLKIQRTERGDSAVYLCASSSLPGPGRPLKAFFGQGTRLTVV.

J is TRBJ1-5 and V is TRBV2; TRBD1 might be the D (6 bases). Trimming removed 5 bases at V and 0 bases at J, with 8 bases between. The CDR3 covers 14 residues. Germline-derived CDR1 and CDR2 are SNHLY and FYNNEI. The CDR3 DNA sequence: TGTGCCAGCAGTAAGGACAGTAGCAATCAGCCCCAGCATTTT. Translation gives CASSKDSSNQPQHF.

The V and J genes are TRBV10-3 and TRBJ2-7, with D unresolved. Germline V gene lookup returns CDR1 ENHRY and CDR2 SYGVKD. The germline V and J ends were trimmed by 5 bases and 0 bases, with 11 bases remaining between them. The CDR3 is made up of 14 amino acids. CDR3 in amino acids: CAISSTATSYEQYF. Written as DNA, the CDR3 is TGTGCCATCAGTTCCACAGCCACCTCCTACGAGCAGTACTTC.

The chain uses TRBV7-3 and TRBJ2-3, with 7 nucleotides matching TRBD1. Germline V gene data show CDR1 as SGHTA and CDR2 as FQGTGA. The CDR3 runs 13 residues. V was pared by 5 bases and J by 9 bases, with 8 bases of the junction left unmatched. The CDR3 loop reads CASSPRQGHTQYF. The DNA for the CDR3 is TGTGCCAGCAGCCCACGACAGGGCCACACGCAGTATTTT.

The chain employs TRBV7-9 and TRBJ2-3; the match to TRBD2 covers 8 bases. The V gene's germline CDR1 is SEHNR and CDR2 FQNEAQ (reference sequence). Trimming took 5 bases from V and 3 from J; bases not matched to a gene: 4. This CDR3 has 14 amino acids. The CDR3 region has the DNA TGTGCCAGCAGCCACCCTAGCGGGACAGATACGCAGTATTTT. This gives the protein CASSHPSGTDTQYF.

CDR3 sequence: CASSHKKSEAGYTF. CDR3 sequence (DNA): TGTGCCAGCAGTCACAAAAAAAGTGAGGCTGGCTACACCTTC. The chain links TRBV6-2 or TRBV6-3 to TRBJ1-2; unclear D gene. The CDR3 has 14 residues. Deletions cut 5 bases from V and 7 bases from J, with 17 bases between. The germline V gene has CDR1 MNHEY and CDR2 SVGEGT.

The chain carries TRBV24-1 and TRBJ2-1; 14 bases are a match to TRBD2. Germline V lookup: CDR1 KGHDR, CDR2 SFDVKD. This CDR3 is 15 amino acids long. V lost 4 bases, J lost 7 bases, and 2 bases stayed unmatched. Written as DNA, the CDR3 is TGTGCCACCAGTGAGGGGACTAGCGGGAGTAATGAGCAGTTCTTC. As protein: CATSEGTSGSNEQFF.

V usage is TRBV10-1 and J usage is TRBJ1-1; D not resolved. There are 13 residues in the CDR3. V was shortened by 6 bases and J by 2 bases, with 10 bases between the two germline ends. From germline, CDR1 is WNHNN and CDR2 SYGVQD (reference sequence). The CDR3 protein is CASSASGNTEAFF. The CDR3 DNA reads TGCGCCAGCAGCGCTTCGGGTAACACTGAAGCTTTCTTT.

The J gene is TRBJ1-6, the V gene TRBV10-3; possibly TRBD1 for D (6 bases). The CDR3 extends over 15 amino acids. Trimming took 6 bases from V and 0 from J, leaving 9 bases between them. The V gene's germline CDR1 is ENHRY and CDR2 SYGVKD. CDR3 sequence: CAISEDSSYNSPLHF. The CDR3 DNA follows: TGTGCCATCAGCGAGGACAGCTCCTATAATTCACCCCTCCACTTT.

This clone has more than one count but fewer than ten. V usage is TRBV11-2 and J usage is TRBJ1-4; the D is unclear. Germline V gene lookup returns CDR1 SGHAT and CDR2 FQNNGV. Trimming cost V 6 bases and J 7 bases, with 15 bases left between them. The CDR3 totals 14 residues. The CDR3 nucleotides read TGTGCCAGCAGTCGGGGAGTTAGGAGTGAAAAACTGTTTTTT. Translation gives CASSRGVRSEKLFF.

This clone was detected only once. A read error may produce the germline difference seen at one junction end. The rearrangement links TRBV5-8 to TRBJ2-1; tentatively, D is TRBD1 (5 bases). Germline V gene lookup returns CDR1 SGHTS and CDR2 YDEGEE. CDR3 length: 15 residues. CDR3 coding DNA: TGTGCCAGCAGCTGGGGTGACAGCGCCTATAATGAGCAGTTCTTC. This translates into CASSWGDSAYNEQFF.

The CDR3 DNA follows: TGTGCCAGCAGTGAACTCGGGGGGCGGCATTCACCCCTCCACTTT. Translating it yields CASSELGGRHSPLHF. V and J are TRBV2 and TRBJ1-6, with D perhaps matching TRBD1 (6 bases). Germline CDR1 is SNHLY and CDR2 is FYNNEI. This CDR3 has 15 amino acids. The V end lost 2 bases, the J end lost 8 bases, and 13 bases lay between the germline ends.

The CDR3 sequence: CASSPSSPGRYYGYTF. In DNA, the CDR3 is TGCGCCAGCAGCCCTTCTAGTCCAGGGAGGTACTATGGCTACACCTTC. This chain links TRBV4-1 with TRBJ1-2, with D perhaps TRBD1 (5 bases). The CDR3 loop spans 16 amino acids. CDR1 MGHRA and CDR2 YSYEKL come from the germline V gene. V dropped 4 bases and J dropped 3 bases, with 18 bases sitting between them.

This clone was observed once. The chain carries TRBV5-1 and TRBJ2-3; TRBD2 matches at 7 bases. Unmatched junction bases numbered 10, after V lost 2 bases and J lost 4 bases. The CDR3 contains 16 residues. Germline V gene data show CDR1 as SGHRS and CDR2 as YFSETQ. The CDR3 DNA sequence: TGCGCCAGCAGCTTTTTACCGGGACTAACTTCAGATACGCAGTATTTT. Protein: CASSFLPGLTSDTQYF.

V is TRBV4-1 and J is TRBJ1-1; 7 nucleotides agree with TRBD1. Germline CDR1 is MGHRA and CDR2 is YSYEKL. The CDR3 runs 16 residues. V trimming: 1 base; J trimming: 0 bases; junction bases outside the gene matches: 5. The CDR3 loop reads CASSQGYRGVNTEAFF. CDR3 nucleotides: TGCGCCAGCAGCCAAGGGTACAGGGGAGTGAACACTGAAGCTTTCTTT.

CDR3 sequence: CASSRGQETQYF. The DNA for the CDR3 is TGCGCCAGCAGCCGGGGTCAAGAGACCCAGTACTTC. This sequence joins TRBV5-1 and TRBJ2-5; D is perhaps TRBD2 (5 bases). The CDR3 sequence is 12 residues long. CDR1 is SGHRS, CDR2 YFSETQ, per germline. Between the trimmed V and J ends, which lost 4 bases and 2 bases, there was a span of 6 bases. Filled out from reference TRBV5-1 and TRBJ2-5, the complete variable domain reads KAGVTQTPRYLIKTRGQQVTLSCSPISGHRSVSWYQQTPGQGLQFLFEYFSETQRNKGNFPGRFSGRQFSNSRSEMNVSTLELGDSALYLCASSRGQETQYFGPGTRLLVL.

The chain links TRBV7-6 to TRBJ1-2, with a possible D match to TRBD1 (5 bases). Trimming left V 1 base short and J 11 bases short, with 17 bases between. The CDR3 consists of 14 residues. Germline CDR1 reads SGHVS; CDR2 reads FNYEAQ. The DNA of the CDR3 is TGTGCCAGCAGCTTAGGAGTCGGGGGGGGTGGTTACACCTTC. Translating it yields CASSLGVGGGGYTF.

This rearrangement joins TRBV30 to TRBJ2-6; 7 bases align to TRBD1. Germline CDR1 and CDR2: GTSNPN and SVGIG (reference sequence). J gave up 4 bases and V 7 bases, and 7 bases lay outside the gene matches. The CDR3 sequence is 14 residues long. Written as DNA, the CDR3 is TGTGCCTTGGACGGGACAGCCGGGGCCAACGTCCTGACTTTC. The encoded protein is CALDGTAGANVLTF.

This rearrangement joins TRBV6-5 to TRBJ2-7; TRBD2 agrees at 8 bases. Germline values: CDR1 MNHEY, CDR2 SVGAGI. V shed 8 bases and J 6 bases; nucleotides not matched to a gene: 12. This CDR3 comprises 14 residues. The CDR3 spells CASRRGAGVFEQYF. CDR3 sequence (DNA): TGTGCCAGCCGGCGAGGAGCGGGGGTTTTCGAGCAGTACTTC.

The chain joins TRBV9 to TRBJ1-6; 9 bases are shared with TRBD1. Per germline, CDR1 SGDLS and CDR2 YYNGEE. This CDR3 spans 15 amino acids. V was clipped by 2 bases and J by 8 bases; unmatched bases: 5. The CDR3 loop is CASSVSGQGHSPLHF. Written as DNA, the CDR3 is TGTGCCAGCAGCGTCTCGGGACAGGGACATTCACCCCTCCACTTT.

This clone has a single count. CDR3 sequence reads: CASSLARGREPLHF. CDR3 nucleotides: TGTGCCAGCAGCTTAGCGCGTGGGAGGGAACCCCTCCACTTT. The chain joins TRBV7-2 to TRBJ1-6; D is unclear. V lost 0 bases and J 12 bases, leaving 12 bases between the germline ends. This CDR3 is built from 14 residues. CDR1 is SGHTA, CDR2 FQGNSA, per germline.

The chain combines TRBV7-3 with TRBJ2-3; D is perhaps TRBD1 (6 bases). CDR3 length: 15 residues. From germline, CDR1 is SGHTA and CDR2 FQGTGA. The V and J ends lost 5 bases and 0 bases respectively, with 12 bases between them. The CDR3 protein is CASSPNRESTDTQYF. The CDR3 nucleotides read TGTGCCAGCAGCCCAAACAGGGAGAGCACAGATACGCAGTATTTT.

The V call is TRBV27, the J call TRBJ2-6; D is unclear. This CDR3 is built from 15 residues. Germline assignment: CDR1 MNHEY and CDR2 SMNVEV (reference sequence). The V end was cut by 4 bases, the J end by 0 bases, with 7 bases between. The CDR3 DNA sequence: TGTGCCAGCAGTTCCCCGTTCTCTGGGGCCAACGTCCTGACTTTC. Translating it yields CASSSPFSGANVLTF.

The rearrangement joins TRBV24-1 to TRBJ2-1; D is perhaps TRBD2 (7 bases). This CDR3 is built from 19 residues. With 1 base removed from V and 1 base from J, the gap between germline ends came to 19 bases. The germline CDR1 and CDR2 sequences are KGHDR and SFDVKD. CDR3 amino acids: CATSDFVGGGGTSYNEQFF. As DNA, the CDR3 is TGTGCCACCAGTGATTTCGTCGGCGGGGGCGGGACGTCCTACAATGAGCAGTTCTTC.

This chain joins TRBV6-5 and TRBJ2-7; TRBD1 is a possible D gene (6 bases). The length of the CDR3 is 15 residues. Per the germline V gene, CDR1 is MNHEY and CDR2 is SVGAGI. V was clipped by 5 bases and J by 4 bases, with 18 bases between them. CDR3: CASSHDRISAYEQYF. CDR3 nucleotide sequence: TGTGCCAGCAGTCACGACAGGATATCCGCTTACGAGCAGTACTTC.